A single sample is the source of the 21 T cell receptor beta chains below, sequenced in a study of read filtering for tumor transcriptome and immune sequencing. This library used around 400 ng RNA and molecular barcoded adaptors spanning alpha/delta and beta/gamma chains. Each CDR3 protein is one row after TCRdb ran MiXCR on the reads. Of approximately 58,000 distinct CDR3 sequences in the sample, about 12% were seen once. Source material: a population of CD138-negative cells sorted from bone marrow. The receptor source for this set is a donor at least 40 years old with multiple myeloma.

This clonotype was seen many times. This chain uses TRBV5-1 with TRBJ2-5; either TRBD1 or TRBD2 may fit D (5 bases each). Trimming shortened V by 0 bases and J by 3 bases, and 12 bases separated the two germline ends. The CDR3 has 15 amino acids. Germline-derived CDR1 and CDR2 are SGHRS and YFSETQ. The CDR3 coding sequence is TGCGCCAGCAGCTTGGGGGACCTAAGGGAAGAGACCCAGTACTTC. Its translation is CASSLGDLREETQYF.

As for this clonotype: A far larger clone lies a single base away; this is likely a read error. The conserved closing phenylalanine or tryptophan is absent in this CDR3, likely reflecting a read error. V is TRBV7-6 and J is TRBJ2-1, with D possibly being TRBD1 or TRBD2 (5 bases each). Germline values: CDR1 SGHVS, CDR2 FNYEAQ. The V end was cut by 10 bases, the J end by 0 bases, with 13 bases between. CDR3 length equals 14 residues. The CDR3 nucleotides read TGTGCCACCCAGGGAGTAAGCTCCTACAATGAGCAGTTCCTC. The encoded protein is CATQGVSSYNEQFL.

This clonotype was counted at least ten times. J is TRBJ2-2 and V is TRBV3-1, with D possibly matching TRBD2 (6 bases). This CDR3 has 15 amino acids. Germline V gene sequence: CDR1 LGHDT, CDR2 YNNKEL (reference sequence). Between the trimmed V and J ends, which lost 4 bases and 1 base, there was a span of 10 bases. This CDR3 is CASSLLARNTGELFF. The CDR3 DNA follows: TGTGCCAGCAGCCTCCTAGCGAGGAACACCGGGGAGCTGTTTTTT.

This clonotype was observed many times. The rearrangement links TRBV14 to TRBJ2-5; D may correspond to TRBD1 or TRBD2 (6 bases each). This CDR3 contains 16 residues. In germline, CDR1 is SGHDN, CDR2 FVKESK. Trimming stripped 0 bases from V and 4 bases from J, with 15 bases between. CDR3 DNA sequence: TGTGCCAGCAGCCAAGAGGCAGCGAGGGGGGCAGAGACCCAGTACTTC. Amino acids: CASSQEAARGAETQYF.

This clonotype showed up many times. This chain links TRBV15 with TRBJ2-5, with D hard to call. The CDR3 totals 13 residues. Germline V gives CDR1 LNHNV, CDR2 YYDKDF (reference sequence). Trimming left V 0 bases short and J 4 bases short, with 6 bases between. The CDR3 sequence is CATSRDLLETQYF. The CDR3 nucleotides read TGTGCCACCAGCAGAGATCTTTTAGAGACCCAGTACTTC.

V is TRBV6-5 and J is TRBJ2-7; tentatively, D is TRBD1 (6 bases). The CDR3 is 12 amino acids. The V gene lost 5 bases and the J gene lost 5 bases, with 10 bases spanning the gap. CDR1 and CDR2 from the germline V gene are MNHEY and SVGAGI. For the CDR3, the DNA is TGTGCCAGCAGTAACAGGGCCCACGAGCAGTACTTC. It encodes CASSNRAHEQYF.

The sample holds many counts of this clonotype. The genes are TRBV6-5 and TRBJ2-2; 11 nucleotides line up with TRBD2. Germline CDR1 is MNHEY and CDR2 is SVGAGI. The CDR3 is 17 residues long. The J segment lost 9 bases and the V segment lost 6 bases, leaving 15 bases of the junction unmatched. CDR3 protein: CASSHGGLAVGRRELFF. The CDR3 DNA is TGTGCCAGCAGCCACGGGGGACTAGCGGTGGGCCGCAGGGAGCTGTTTTTT.

This clonotype occurred many times. This rearrangement joins TRBV5-1 to TRBJ2-2; D is undetermined. The CDR3 loop spans 14 amino acids. V lost 2 bases, J lost 4 bases, and 9 bases lay in between. CDR1 and CDR2 from the germline V gene are SGHRS and YFSETQ. The CDR3 sequence is CASSFRTVTGELFF. The CDR3 coding sequence is TGCGCCAGCAGCTTCAGGACGGTCACCGGGGAGCTGTTTTTT. Full variable domain (outside the CDR3, taken from reference TRBV5-1 and TRBJ2-2): KAGVTQTPRYLIKTRGQQVTLSCSPISGHRSVSWYQQTPGQGLQFLFEYFSETQRNKGNFPGRFSGRQFSNSRSEMNVSTLELGDSALYLCASSFRTVTGELFFGEGSRLTVL.

This clonotype showed up just a few times. The gene calls are TRBV3-1 and TRBJ2-6; no firm D call. V was pared by 4 bases and J by 0 bases, with 7 bases between. The CDR3 loop spans 15 amino acids. Germline values: CDR1 LGHDT, CDR2 YNNKEL (reference sequence). CDR3 nucleotides: TGTGCCAGCAGCCTCTCCCACTCTGGGGCCAACGTCCTGACTTTC. It specifies CASSLSHSGANVLTF.

The sample holds many counts of this clonotype. Here the CDR3 DNA reads TGCAGTGCTACGCTAGCGGGGCCCCAAGAGACCCAGTACTTC. Residues: CSATLAGPQETQYF. The genes are TRBV20-1 and TRBJ2-5; 9 bases align to TRBD2. The junction had 4 bases not matched to a gene; V was cut back by 4 bases and J by 1 base. CDR1 and CDR2 (germline): DFQATT, SNEGSKA (reference sequence). The length of the CDR3 is 14 residues.

This clonotype came up a few times. For the CDR3, the DNA is TGTGCCAGCAGCCCCGGGCAGGGGAAGAATTCACCCCTCCACTTT. This gives the protein CASSPGQGKNSPLHF. This sequence joins TRBV9 and TRBJ1-6; tentatively, D is TRBD1 (6 bases). In germline, CDR1 is SGDLS, CDR2 YYNGEE. With 4 bases removed from V and 7 bases from J, the gap between germline ends came to 15 bases. The CDR3 sequence is 15 residues long.

This clonotype was seen only a few times. The chain combines TRBV12-3 or TRBV12-4 with TRBJ1-6; TRBD1 matches 8 bases. With 6 bases clipped from V and 5 bases from J, the junction kept 6 bases outside the gene matches. The CDR3 has 15 amino acids. The CDR3 protein is CASSVRDRNNSPLHF. Written as DNA, the CDR3 is TGTGCCAGCAGCGTCCGGGACAGGAATAATTCACCCCTCCACTTT.

Many counts were recorded for this clonotype. The chain has TRBV6-5 and TRBJ2-6; 8 bases align to TRBD1. CDR1 and CDR2 (germline): MNHEY, SVGAGI. The CDR3 length is 17 residues. V dropped 2 bases and J dropped 2; count of bases not matched to a gene: 5. This CDR3 is CASSYIGQGAGANVLTF. CDR3 coding DNA: TGTGCCAGCAGTTACATCGGACAGGGTGCTGGGGCCAACGTCCTGACTTTC.

This clonotype has at least ten counts. The rearrangement uses TRBV5-1 and TRBJ2-5; the match to TRBD2 covers 12 bases. Germline CDR1 reads SGHRS; CDR2 reads YFSETQ. V gave up 4 bases and J gave up 5 bases; unmatched junction bases: 9. The CDR3 consists of 16 residues. Written as DNA, the CDR3 is TGCGCCAGCAGCCCCTCGGGGCTAGCGGGGGGGGAGACCCAGTACTTC. Encoded protein: CASSPSGLAGGETQYF.

This clonotype showed up just once. The V call is TRBV7-2, the J call TRBJ2-5; 9 bases map to TRBD1. The germline CDR1 and CDR2 sequences are SGHTA and FQGNSA. This CDR3 is 16 amino acids long. V gave up 5 bases and J gave up 4 bases; unmatched junction bases: 11. CDR3 in amino acids: CASSLGTGSGRETQYF. CDR3 bases: TGTGCCAGCAGCCTCGGGACAGGGAGCGGGCGAGAGACCCAGTACTTC.

In regard to this clonotype: Just one base apart from a much larger clone, this may be a read error. CDR3 residues: CASSPRLRPEQYF. For the CDR3, the DNA is TGCGCCAGCAGTCCCAGACTACGACCCGAGCAGTACTTC. The chain employs TRBV5-1 and TRBJ2-7; D is possibly TRBD2 (5 bases). CDR1 and CDR2 (germline): SGHRS, YFSETQ. V lost 5 bases to trimming and J lost 6 bases, with 15 bases between them. This CDR3 has 13 residues.

The table lists this clonotype with many counts. The chain carries TRBV19 and TRBJ2-4, with 7 bases lining up with TRBD1. This CDR3 has 15 residues. The junction had 5 bases not matched to a gene; V was cut back by 4 bases and J by 2 bases. The germline gives CDR1 LNHDA, CDR2 SQIVND (reference sequence). The CDR3 nucleotides read TGTGCCAGTAGTAGAAAGGGGGCTACCAAAAACATTCAGTACTTC. It specifies CASSRKGATKNIQYF.

The table lists this clonotype with many counts. The chain employs TRBV29-1 and TRBJ2-1, with 10 nucleotides matching TRBD2. The V gene end was trimmed by 4 bases and the J gene end by 14 bases; junction bases not matched to a gene: 29. CDR1 is SQVTM and CDR2 is ANQGSEA in the germline V gene. This CDR3 region has 19 residues. The CDR3 nucleotides read TGCAGCGTTGGGAGGAGAGCGGGGGGGCAACAATCCCCCTCCCTTGGAAAGTTCTTC. Its protein product is CSVGRRAGGQQSPSLGKFF.

This clonotype was seen many times. This chain connects TRBV28 to TRBJ2-6; tentative D call: TRBD1 (5 bases). CDR3 length equals 14 residues. V dropped 8 bases and J dropped 0 bases, with 8 bases sitting between them. Germline loops: CDR1 MDHEN, CDR2 SYDVKM. Here the CDR3 reads CASHRSSGANVLTF. Here the CDR3 DNA reads TGTGCCAGCCACAGGAGCTCTGGGGCCAACGTCCTGACTTTC.

This clonotype was seen repeatedly, ten times or more. The V and J genes are TRBV5-1 and TRBJ1-1; 7 bases fit TRBD1. V gave up 4 bases and J gave up 4 bases; unmatched junction bases: 7. The CDR3 is 14 amino acids. Germline V lookup: CDR1 SGHRS, CDR2 YFSETQ. CDR3: CASSPQGISTEAFF. CDR3 nucleotides: TGCGCCAGCAGCCCACAGGGGATTAGCACTGAAGCTTTCTTT.

This clonotype was recorded at least ten times. The chain links TRBV10-3 to TRBJ1-5, with TRBD1 matching 8 bases. This CDR3 contains 14 residues. Trimming at V came to 8 bases and at J to 7 bases, leaving 10 bases not matched to a gene. The germline V gene has CDR1 ENHRY and CDR2 SYGVKD. CDR3 bases: TGTGCCATCTCCCGGACAGGGAGCGGGCAGCCCCAGCATTTT. Its translation: CAISRTGSGQPQHF.